This TCR beta chain was captured in a study of OX40 agonist ivuxolimab in advanced cancers. Study as a whole: Those enrolled were roughly 80% male, with a mean age of roughly 60 years and ages from 23 to 79.

On this clone: Its antigen is unknown.

Study results and limitations: The work left the antigen specificity of expanded peripheral T cells undetermined.

Germline CDR1 and CDR2: SGHTA and FQGTGA. V lost 3 bases to trimming and J lost 8 bases, with 11 bases between them. The CDR3 extends over 13 amino acids. Using immunoSEQ multiplex PCR, the repertoire was profiled, and TCRdb retains in-frame clones only, with some absent. The repertoire holds some 81,000 clones, with 80% to 90% as singletons. V gene TRBV7-3 combines with J gene TRBJ2-1; D remains unclear. Material: CD4+ or CD8+ T cells sorted from blood, obtained in a trial of the OX40 agonist ivuxolimab. The receptor was isolated from an adult with an advanced solid tumor such as melanoma, head and neck, liver or kidney cancer. CDR3 amino acids: CASSFVRFHEQFF. The CDR3 DNA sequence: TGTGCCAGCAGCTTCGTTAGATTCCATGAGCAGTTCTTC.